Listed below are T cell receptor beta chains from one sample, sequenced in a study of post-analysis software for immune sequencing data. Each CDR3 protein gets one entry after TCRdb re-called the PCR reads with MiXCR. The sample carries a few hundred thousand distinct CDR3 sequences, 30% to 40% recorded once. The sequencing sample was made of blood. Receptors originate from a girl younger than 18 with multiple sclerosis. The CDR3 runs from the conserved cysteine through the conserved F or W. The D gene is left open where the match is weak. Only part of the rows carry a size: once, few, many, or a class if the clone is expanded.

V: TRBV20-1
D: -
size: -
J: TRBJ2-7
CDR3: CSARGRDEQYF
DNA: TGCAGTGCTAGAGGCAGGGACGAGCAGTACTTC

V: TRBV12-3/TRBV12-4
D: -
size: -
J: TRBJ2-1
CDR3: CASSLRAEQFF
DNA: TGTGCCAGCAGTTTACGAGCAGAGCAGTTCTTC

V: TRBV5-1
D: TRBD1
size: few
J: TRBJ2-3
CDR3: CASSFRDSFTDTQYF
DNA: TGCGCCAGCAGCTTCCGGGACAGTTTTACAGATACGCAGTATTTT

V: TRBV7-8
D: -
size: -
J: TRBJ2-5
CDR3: CASSLARLASETQYF
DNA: TGTGCCAGCAGCTTAGCGCGGCTAGCGAGTGAGACCCAGTACTTC

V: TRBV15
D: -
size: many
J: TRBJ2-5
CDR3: CATSRDPAPQETQYF
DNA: TGTGCCACCAGCAGAGATCCGGCACCTCAAGAGACCCAGTACTTC

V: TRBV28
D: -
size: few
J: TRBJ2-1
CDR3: CASSGGTPAQFF
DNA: TGTGCCAGCAGTGGGGGGACACCCGCGCAGTTCTTC

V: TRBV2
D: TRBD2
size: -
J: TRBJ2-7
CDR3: CASSLTSGEFRQYF
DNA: TGTGCCAGCAGCCTGACTAGCGGGGAATTTCGGCAGTACTTC

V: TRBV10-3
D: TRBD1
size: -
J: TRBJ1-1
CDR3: CAISLRDRSPDTEAFF
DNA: TGTGCCATCAGTCTCCGGGACAGGTCTCCGGACACTGAAGCTTTCTTT

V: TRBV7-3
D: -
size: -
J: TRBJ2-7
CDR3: CASSFRGADYYEQYF
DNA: TGTGCCAGCAGCTTCCGGGGGGCTGACTACTACGAGCAGTACTTC

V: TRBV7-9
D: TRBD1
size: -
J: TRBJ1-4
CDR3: CASSSRQGHLTNEKRFF
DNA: TGTGCCAGCAGCTCAAGACAGGGGCATCTGACTAATGAAAAACGGTTTTTT

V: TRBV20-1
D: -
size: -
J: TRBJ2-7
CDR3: CSARVQGLYEQYF
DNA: TGCAGTGCTAGAGTGCAGGGTTTGTACGAGCAGTACTTC

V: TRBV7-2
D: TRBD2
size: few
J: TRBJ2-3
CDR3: CASSPGLAGTSTDTQYF
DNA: TGTGCCAGCAGCCCGGGACTAGCGGGGACTAGCACAGATACGCAGTATTTT

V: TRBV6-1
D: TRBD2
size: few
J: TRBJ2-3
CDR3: CASSPLAGGSTQYF
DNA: TGTGCCAGCAGTCCCCTAGCGGGGGGCTCAACGCAGTATTTT

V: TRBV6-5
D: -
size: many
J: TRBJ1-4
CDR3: CASSYGSDNEKLFF
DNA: TGTGCCAGCAGTTACGGGTCAGATAATGAAAAACTGTTTTTT

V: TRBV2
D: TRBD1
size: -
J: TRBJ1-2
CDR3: CASSEAPTGGGYTF
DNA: TGTGCCAGCAGTGAAGCCCCGACAGGGGGTGGCTACACCTTC

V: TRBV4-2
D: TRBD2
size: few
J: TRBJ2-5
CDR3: CASSQQREQETQYF
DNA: TGTGCCAGCAGCCAACAGCGGGAGCAAGAGACCCAGTACTTC

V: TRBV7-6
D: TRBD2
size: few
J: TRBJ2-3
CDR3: CASSFGGTSSDTQYF
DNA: TGTGCCAGCAGCTTTGGGGGGACTAGTTCAGATACGCAGTATTTT

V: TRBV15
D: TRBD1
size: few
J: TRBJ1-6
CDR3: CATGPGQGTPYSPLHF
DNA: TGTGCCACGGGACCGGGACAGGGTACCCCCTATTCACCCCTCCACTTT

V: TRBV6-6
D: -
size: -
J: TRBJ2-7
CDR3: CASSSHNQGRNSYKQYF
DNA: TGTGCCAGCAGTTCCCACAACCAGGGGCGCAACTCCTACAAGCAGTACTTC

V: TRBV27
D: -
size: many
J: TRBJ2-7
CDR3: CASSREPPGQQTSYEQYF
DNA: TGTGCCAGCAGCCGTGAACCGCCGGGGCAGCAAACGTCCTACGAGCAGTACTTC

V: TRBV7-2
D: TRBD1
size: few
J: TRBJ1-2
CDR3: CASSPARQGSYGYTF
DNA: TGTGCCAGCAGCCCGGCAAGACAGGGTTCCTATGGCTACACCTTC

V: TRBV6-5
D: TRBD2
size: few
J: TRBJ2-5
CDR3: CASTSGGGETQYF
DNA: TGTGCCAGCACTAGCGGGGGAGGAGAGACCCAGTACTTC

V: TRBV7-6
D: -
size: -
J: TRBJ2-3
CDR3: CASSLDTGMTDTQYF
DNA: TGTGCCAGCAGCTTAGATACGGGCATGACAGATACGCAGTATTTT

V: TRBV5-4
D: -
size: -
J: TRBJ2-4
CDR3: CASSDPKGAKNIQYF
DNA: TGTGCCAGCAGCGACCCTAAAGGAGCCAAAAACATTCAGTACTTC

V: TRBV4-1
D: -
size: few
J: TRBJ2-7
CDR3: CASRGFGGYEQYF
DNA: TGCGCCAGCAGGGGGTTTGGGGGTTACGAGCAGTACTTC

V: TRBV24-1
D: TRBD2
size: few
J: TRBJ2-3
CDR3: CATSPGLAGVTDTQYF
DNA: TGTGCCACCAGTCCCGGACTAGCGGGGGTCACAGATACGCAGTATTTT

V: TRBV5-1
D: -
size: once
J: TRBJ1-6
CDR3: CASSLVGQPNSPLHF
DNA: TGCGCCAGCAGCTTGGTAGGACAGCCGAATTCACCCCTCCACTTT

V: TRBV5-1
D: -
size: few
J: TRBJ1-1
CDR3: CASSFNRDRPNTEAFF
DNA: TGCGCCAGCAGCTTTAACCGCGACAGGCCTAACACTGAAGCTTTCTTT

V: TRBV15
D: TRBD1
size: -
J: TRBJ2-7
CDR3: CATSSSGKGAYEQYF
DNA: TGTGCCACCAGCAGCTCCGGGAAGGGGGCTTACGAGCAGTACTTC

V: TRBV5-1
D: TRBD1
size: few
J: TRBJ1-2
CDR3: CASSSGQGNYGYTF
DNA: TGCGCCAGCAGCTCCGGACAGGGGAACTATGGCTACACCTTC

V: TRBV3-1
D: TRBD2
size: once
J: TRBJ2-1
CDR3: CASSWRTSGGGEQFF
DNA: TGTGCCAGCAGCTGGCGGACTAGCGGGGGGGGCGAGCAGTTCTTC

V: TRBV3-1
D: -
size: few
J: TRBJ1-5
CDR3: CASSQASRQPQHF
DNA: TGTGCCAGCAGCCAAGCCTCCAGGCAGCCCCAGCATTTT

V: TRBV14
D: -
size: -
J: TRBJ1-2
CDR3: CASSQANINLRDYGYTF
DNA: TGTGCCAGCAGCCAAGCAAACATCAACCTCCGGGACTATGGCTACACCTTC

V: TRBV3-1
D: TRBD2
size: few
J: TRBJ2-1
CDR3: CASSRSGTSGHEQFF
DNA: TGTGCCAGCAGCCGCTCCGGGACTAGCGGACATGAGCAGTTCTTC

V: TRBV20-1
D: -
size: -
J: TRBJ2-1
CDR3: CSARDELVAVKDEQFF
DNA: TGCAGTGCTAGAGATGAGCTAGTAGCAGTGAAGGATGAGCAGTTCTTC

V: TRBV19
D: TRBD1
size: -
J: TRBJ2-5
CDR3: CASSDSGTGGGGETQYF
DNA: TGTGCCAGTAGTGACTCCGGGACAGGAGGAGGTGGAGAGACCCAGTACTTC

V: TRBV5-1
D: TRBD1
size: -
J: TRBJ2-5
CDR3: CASSEGTTGSIETQYF
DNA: TGCGCCAGCAGCGAGGGAACGACAGGGTCAATCGAGACCCAGTACTTC